The clone carrying this T cell receptor beta chain was seen only a few times. MiXCR was run by TCRdb on the 5' RACE reads, yielding one entry per CDR3 protein. The sample has approximately 56,000 distinct CDR3 sequences, 6.5% to 7.5% seen once. The sample belongs to a study of spatial heterogeneity in lung cancer. Across the whole study: After resection, follow-up PBMC samples were sequenced when available, at a median of about two years later.

The ends were cut back, 8 bases at V and 3 bases at J, with 17 bases in the middle. Germline CDR1 MNHEY, CDR2 SVGAGI. The CDR3 runs to 15 residues. Indicated time point: blood at routine non-recurrence follow-up after resection. The study sequenced unsorted whole RNA from tumor, nontumor lung or frozen PBMC. Sequencing used PBMCs, obtained at follow-up. The rearrangement joins TRBV6-5 to TRBJ2-4; TRBD1 might be the D (5 bases). The receptor's source is a female donor with early-stage non-small cell lung cancer. CDR3 DNA: TGTGCCAGCCCCTACTCGTGCAGGGACAAAAACATTCAGTACTTC. Translating gives CASPYSCRDKNIQYF.